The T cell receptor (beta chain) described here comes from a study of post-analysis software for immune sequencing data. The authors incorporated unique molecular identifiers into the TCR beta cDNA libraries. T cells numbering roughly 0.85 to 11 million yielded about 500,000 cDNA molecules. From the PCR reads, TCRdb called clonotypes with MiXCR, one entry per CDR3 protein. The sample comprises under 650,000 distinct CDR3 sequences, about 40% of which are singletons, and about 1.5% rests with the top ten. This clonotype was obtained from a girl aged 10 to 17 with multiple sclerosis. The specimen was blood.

The CDR3 region is CSALTRAGSSYNEQFF. In nucleotides, the CDR3 is TGCAGTGCTTTGACTAGGGCGGGCAGCTCCTACAATGAGCAGTTCTTC. The chain links TRBV20-1 to TRBJ2-1, with D possibly being TRBD2 (6 bases). The CDR3 is 16 amino acids. Germline CDR1 and CDR2: DFQATT and SNEGSKA (reference sequence). V gave up 5 bases and J gave up 0 bases, with 17 bases separating them.